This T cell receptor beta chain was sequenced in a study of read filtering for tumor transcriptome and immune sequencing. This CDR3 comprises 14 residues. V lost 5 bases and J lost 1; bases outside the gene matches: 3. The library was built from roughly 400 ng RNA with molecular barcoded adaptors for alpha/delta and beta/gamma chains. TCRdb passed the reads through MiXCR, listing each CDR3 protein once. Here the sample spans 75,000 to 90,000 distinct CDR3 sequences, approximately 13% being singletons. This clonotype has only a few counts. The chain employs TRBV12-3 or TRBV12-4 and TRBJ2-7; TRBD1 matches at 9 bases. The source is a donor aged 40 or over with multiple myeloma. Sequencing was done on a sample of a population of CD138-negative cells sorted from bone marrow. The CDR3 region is CASSRGQGSYEQYF. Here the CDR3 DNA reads TGTGCCAGCAGTCGCGGACAGGGGTCCTACGAGCAGTACTTC.